These 2 T cell receptor beta chains share one sample of origin, sequenced in a study of blood T cell repertoires in COVID-19. The data were produced by immunoSEQ multiplex PCR, yet TCRdb's version contains in-frame clones alone and is incomplete. The sample includes some 360,000 clones, roughly 86% of them seen just once. Sequencing input: PBMCs or T cells enriched from blood (not recorded which). Receptors originate from a woman aged 25 to 45 who had been exposed to COVID-19.

The rearrangement links TRBV9 to TRBJ1-3, with a possible D match to TRBD1 (6 bases). V was clipped by 0 bases and J by 2 bases, with 15 bases between them. The CDR3 consists of 17 residues. The germline gives CDR1 SGDLS, CDR2 YYNGEE. The CDR3 loop is CASSVAQGSKAGNTIYF. Here the CDR3 DNA reads TGTGCCAGCAGCGTAGCTCAGGGGAGTAAGGCTGGAAACACCATATATTTT. Combining the CDR3 with reference TRBV9 and TRBJ1-3 gives the whole variable domain DSGVTQTPKHLITATGQRVTLRCSPRSGDLSVYWYQQSLDQGLQFLIQYYNGEERAKGNILERFSAQQFPDLHSELNLSSLELGDSALYFCASSVAQGSKAGNTIYFGEGSWLTVV.

The V and J genes are TRBV7-8 and TRBJ1-1; D is possibly TRBD1 (6 bases). The length of the CDR3 is 16 residues. V was shortened by 1 base and J by 2 bases, with 14 bases between the two germline ends. Germline V gene sequence: CDR1 SGHVS, CDR2 FQNEAQ. The CDR3 coding sequence is TGTGCCAGCAGCTTAGTCACACAGGGAAAAAACACTGAAGCTTTCTTT. It specifies CASSLVTQGKNTEAFF. The full variable domain, its missing parts supplied by reference TRBV7-8 and TRBJ1-1, is GAGVSQSPRYKVAKRGQDVALRCDPISGHVSLFWYQQALGQGPEFLTYFQNEAQLDKSGLPSDRFFAERPEGSVSTLKIQRTQQEDSAVYLCASSLVTQGKNTEAFFGQGTRLTVV.